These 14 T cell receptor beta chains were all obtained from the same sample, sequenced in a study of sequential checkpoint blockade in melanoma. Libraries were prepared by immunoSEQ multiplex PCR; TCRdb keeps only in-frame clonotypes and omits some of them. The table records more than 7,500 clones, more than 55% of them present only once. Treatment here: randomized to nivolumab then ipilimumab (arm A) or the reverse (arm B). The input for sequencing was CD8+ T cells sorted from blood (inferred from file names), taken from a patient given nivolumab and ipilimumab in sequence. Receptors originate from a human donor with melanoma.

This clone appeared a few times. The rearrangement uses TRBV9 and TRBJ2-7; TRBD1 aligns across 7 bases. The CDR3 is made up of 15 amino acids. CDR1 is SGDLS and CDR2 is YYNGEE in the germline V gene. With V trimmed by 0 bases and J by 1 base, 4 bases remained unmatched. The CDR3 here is CASSVGTGISYEQYF. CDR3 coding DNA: TGTGCCAGCAGCGTAGGGACAGGCATTTCCTACGAGCAGTACTTC.

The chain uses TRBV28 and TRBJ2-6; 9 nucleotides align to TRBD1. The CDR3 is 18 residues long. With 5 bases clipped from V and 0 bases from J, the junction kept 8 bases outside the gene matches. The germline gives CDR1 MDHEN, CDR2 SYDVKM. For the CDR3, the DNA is TGTGCCAGCAGTCCAACCGGGACAGGGTACTCTGGGGCCAACGTCCTGACTTTC. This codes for CASSPTGTGYSGANVLTF.

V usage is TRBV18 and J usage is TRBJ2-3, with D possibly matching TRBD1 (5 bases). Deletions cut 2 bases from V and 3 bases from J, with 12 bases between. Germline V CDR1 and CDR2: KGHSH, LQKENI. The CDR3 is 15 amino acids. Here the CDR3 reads CASSPTQGLTDTQYF. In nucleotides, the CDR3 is TGTGCCAGCTCACCAACGCAGGGTCTGACAGATACGCAGTATTTT.

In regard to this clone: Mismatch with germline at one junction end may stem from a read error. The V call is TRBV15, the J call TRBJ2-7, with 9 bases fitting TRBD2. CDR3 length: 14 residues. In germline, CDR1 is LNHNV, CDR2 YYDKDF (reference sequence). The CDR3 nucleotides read TGTGCCACCAGTAGAGGGGGCGGGGGGGACGAGCAGTACTTC. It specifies CATSRGGGGDEQYF. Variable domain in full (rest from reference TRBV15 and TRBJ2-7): DAMVIQNPRYQVTQFGKPVTLSCSQTLNHNVMYWYQQKSSQAPKLLFHYYDKDFNNEADTPDNFQSRRPNTSFCFLDIRSPGLGDTAMYLCATSRGGGGDEQYFGPGTRLTVT.

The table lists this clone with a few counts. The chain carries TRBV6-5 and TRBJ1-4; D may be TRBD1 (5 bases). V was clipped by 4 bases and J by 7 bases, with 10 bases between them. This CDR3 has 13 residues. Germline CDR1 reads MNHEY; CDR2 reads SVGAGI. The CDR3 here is CASSSTEREKLFF. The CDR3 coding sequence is TGTGCCAGCAGTTCGACAGAGCGTGAAAAACTGTTTTTT.

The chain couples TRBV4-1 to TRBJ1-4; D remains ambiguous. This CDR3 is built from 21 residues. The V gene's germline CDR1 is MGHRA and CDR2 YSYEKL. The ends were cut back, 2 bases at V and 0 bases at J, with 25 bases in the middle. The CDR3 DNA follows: TGCGCCAGCAGCCAAAGGGCATCGGGGAGAGGCTACACGTCAACTAATGAAAAACTGTTTTTT. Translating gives CASSQRASGRGYTSTNEKLFF.

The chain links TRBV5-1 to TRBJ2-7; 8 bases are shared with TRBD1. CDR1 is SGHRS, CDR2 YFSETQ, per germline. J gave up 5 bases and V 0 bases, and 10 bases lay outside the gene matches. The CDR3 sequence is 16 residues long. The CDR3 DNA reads TGCGCCAGCAGCTTGGAGGGGGCCAGGGGGCTACACGAGCAGTACTTC. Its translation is CASSLEGARGLHEQYF.

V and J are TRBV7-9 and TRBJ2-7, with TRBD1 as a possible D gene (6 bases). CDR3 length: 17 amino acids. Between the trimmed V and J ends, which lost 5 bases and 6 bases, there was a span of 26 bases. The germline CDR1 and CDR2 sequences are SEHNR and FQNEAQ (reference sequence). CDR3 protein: CASSPAAVLHLGAEQYF. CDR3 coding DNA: TGTGCCAGCAGCCCTGCGGCGGTACTCCACCTGGGGGCCGAGCAGTACTTC.

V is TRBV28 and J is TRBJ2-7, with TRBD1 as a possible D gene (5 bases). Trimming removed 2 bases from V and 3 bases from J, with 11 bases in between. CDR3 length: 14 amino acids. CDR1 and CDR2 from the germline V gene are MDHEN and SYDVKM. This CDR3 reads CASSLRQGVYEQYF. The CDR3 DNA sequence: TGTGCCAGCAGTTTACGGCAAGGGGTCTACGAGCAGTACTTC. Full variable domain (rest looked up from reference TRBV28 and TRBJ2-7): DVKVTQSSRYLVKRTGEKVFLECVQDMDHENMFWYRQDPGLGLRLIYFSYDVKMKEKGDIPEGYSVSREKKERFSLILESASTNQTSMYLCASSLRQGVYEQYFGPGTRLTVT.

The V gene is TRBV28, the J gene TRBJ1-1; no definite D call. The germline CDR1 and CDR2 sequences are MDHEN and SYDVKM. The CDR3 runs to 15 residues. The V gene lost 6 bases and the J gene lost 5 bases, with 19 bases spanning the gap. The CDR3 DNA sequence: TGTGCCAGCAGCCTGACGGCTGGAGGTGGGACTGAAGCTTTCTTT. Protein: CASSLTAGGGTEAFF.

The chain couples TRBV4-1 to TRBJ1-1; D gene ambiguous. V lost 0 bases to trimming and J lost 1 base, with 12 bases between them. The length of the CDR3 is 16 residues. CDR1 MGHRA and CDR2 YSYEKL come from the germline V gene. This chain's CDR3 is CASSQDLAGRNTEAFF. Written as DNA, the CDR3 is TGCGCCAGCAGCCAAGATCTGGCAGGTAGGAACACTGAAGCTTTCTTT.

CDR3: CASSQSGSSYNEQFF. As DNA, the CDR3 is TGTGCCAGCAGTCAGAGCGGGAGCTCCTACAATGAGCAGTTCTTC. V gene TRBV6-5 combines with J gene TRBJ2-1, with TRBD2 identical over 8 bases. The CDR3 contains 15 residues. Trimming removed 5 bases from V and 0 bases from J; junction bases left unmatched: 3. Germline CDR1 reads MNHEY; CDR2 reads SVGAGI.

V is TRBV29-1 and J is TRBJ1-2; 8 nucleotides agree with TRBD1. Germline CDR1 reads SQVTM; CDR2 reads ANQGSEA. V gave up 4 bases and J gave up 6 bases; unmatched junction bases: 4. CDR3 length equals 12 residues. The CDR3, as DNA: TGCAGCGTTGGGCAGGGGGCCAATGGCTACACCTTC. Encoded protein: CSVGQGANGYTF.

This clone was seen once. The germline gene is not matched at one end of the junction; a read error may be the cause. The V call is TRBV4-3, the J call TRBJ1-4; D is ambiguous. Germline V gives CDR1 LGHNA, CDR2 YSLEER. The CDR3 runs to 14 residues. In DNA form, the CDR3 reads TGCGCCAGCAGCCCCCCAGAAATGAATGGAAAACTGTTTTTT. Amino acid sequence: CASSPPEMNGKLFF.